These 23 T cell receptor beta chains share one sample of origin, sequenced in a study of graft-versus-host responses after intestinal transplantation. Some clones are missing from TCRdb's copy, which holds only in-frame ones; the method was immunoSEQ multiplex PCR. The profile covers 5,500 or so clones, with 70% to 85% appearing a single time and more than 30% taken by the ten largest. This sample comprised PBMCs, obtained 300 to 340 days after intestinal transplant. All receptors derive from a human patient who received an intestinal transplant, so some T cells may come from the graft donor.

The DNA for the CDR3 is TGTGCCAGCAGCTTGCTACAGCCAACCTCTGGAAACACCATATATTTT. It translates to CASSLLQPTSGNTIYF. The V gene is TRBV5-8, the J gene TRBJ1-3; unclear D gene. CDR3 length: 16 residues. The ends were cut back, 1 base at V and 0 bases at J, with 11 bases in the middle. Germline values: CDR1 SGHTS, CDR2 YDEGEE.

This chain connects TRBV27 to TRBJ1-2, with TRBD1 matching 7 bases. V dropped 4 bases and J dropped 4; count of bases not matched to a gene: 9. Germline V CDR1 and CDR2: MNHEY, SMNVEV (reference sequence). The CDR3 runs 15 residues. CDR3 in DNA: TGTGCCAGCAGTTCGGCAGGACAGGCCTTCTATGGCTACACCTTC. Amino acids: CASSSAGQAFYGYTF.

J is TRBJ2-3 and V is TRBV7-9, with 13 bases aligning to TRBD2. Germline V CDR1 and CDR2: SEHNR, FQNEAQ (reference sequence). V shed 5 bases, J shed 5 bases, and the junction held 10 bases outside the gene matches. The CDR3 totals 17 residues. The CDR3 sequence is CASSTRGTSGVVDTQYF. The CDR3 DNA is TGTGCCAGCAGCACTCGGGGGACTAGCGGGGTCGTAGATACGCAGTATTTT.

This chain uses TRBV5-1 with TRBJ2-4, with TRBD2 identical over 8 bases. J lost 10 bases, V lost 0 bases, and 9 bases had no gene match. CDR3 length equals 15 residues. Looked up from germline, CDR1 is SGHRS and CDR2 is YFSETQ. CDR3 amino acids: CASSLEGSGDQIQYF. The CDR3 nucleotides are TGCGCCAGCAGCTTGGAAGGTAGCGGGGACCAGATTCAGTACTTC.

The chain is built from TRBV4-1 and TRBJ2-5; no firm D call. This CDR3 has 17 amino acids. V was cut by 1 base and J by 2 bases, with 17 bases left in between. Germline V gene lookup returns CDR1 MGHRA and CDR2 YSYEKL. The CDR3 nucleotides read TGCGCCAGCAGCCAAGGCGATTCTTCTGCTTTTCAAGAGACCCAGTACTTC. Amino acids: CASSQGDSSAFQETQYF.

The chain employs TRBV5-1 and TRBJ2-3, with D possibly being TRBD1 (5 bases). Germline V gene sequence: CDR1 SGHRS, CDR2 YFSETQ. V was clipped by 0 bases and J by 0 bases, with 8 bases between them. This CDR3 comprises 15 residues. This CDR3 is CASSLGGPSTDTQYF. In DNA form, the CDR3 reads TGCGCCAGCAGCTTGGGGGGCCCTAGCACAGATACGCAGTATTTT.

This clone is labeled large. The sample contains more than one DNA sequence encoding this CDR3. This chain joins TRBV7-9 and TRBJ1-5, with 7 bases matching TRBD1. Germline CDR1 reads SEHNR; CDR2 reads FQNEAQ (reference sequence). The J segment lost 4 bases and the V segment lost 1 base, leaving 1 base of the junction unmatched. This CDR3 region has 14 residues. In DNA, the CDR3 is TGTGCCAGCAGCTTAGGGACAGGTAATCAGCCCCAGCATTTT. Residues: CASSLGTGNQPQHF.

The chain has TRBV11-2 and TRBJ2-7, with D possibly being TRBD1 or TRBD2 (5 bases each). With 5 bases removed from V and 4 bases from J, the gap between germline ends came to 9 bases. The germline V gene encodes CDR1 SGHAT and CDR2 FQNNGV. The CDR3 has 12 amino acids. In DNA, the CDR3 is TGTGCCAGCAGCCGAGAGGGGTACGAGCAGTACTTC. Amino acid sequence: CASSREGYEQYF.

CDR3 nucleotides: TGCGCCAGCAGCCAAGGCCCAACGGGGGGGAATTTAGATACGCAGTATTTT. Its translation: CASSQGPTGGNLDTQYF. The chain combines TRBV4-3 with TRBJ2-3, with TRBD2 identical over 8 bases. The germline V gene encodes CDR1 LGHNA and CDR2 YSLEER. This CDR3 comprises 17 residues. The J segment lost 5 bases and the V segment lost 1 base, leaving 11 bases of the junction unmatched.

The rearrangement joins TRBV4-3 to TRBJ1-1, with a possible D match to TRBD1 (5 bases). V shed 0 bases and J shed 1 base, with 12 bases lying between them. The CDR3 sequence is 16 residues long. The germline V gene has CDR1 LGHNA and CDR2 YSLEER. The CDR3 is CASSQDLGTGNTEAFF. The CDR3 bases are TGCGCCAGCAGCCAAGATTTAGGGACGGGGAACACTGAAGCTTTCTTT.

The gene calls are TRBV13 and TRBJ2-5; tentatively, D is TRBD2 (5 bases). The V end lost 5 bases, the J end lost 1 base, and 17 bases lay between the germline ends. In germline, CDR1 is PRHDT, CDR2 FYEKMQ (reference sequence). The CDR3 loop spans 16 amino acids. CDR3 in DNA: TGTGCCAGCAGCCCATCGACTATCCGACTCCAAGAGACCCAGTACTTC. Its protein is CASSPSTIRLQETQYF.

V gene TRBV5-8 combines with J gene TRBJ2-7; the D is unclear. This CDR3 has 14 residues. Trimming shortened V by 4 bases and J by 4 bases, and 15 bases separated the two germline ends. Germline V gives CDR1 SGHTS, CDR2 YDEGEE. The CDR3 sequence is CASSTWVKDYEQYF. Here the CDR3 DNA reads TGTGCCAGCAGCACTTGGGTCAAGGATTACGAGCAGTACTTC.

The V and J genes are TRBV25-1 and TRBJ2-5; no firm D call. CDR3 length: 11 residues. V lost 4 bases and J lost 3, with 3 bases in between. Germline CDR1 reads MGHDK; CDR2 reads SYGVNS. CDR3 DNA sequence: TGTGCCAGCAGTGCCAAAGAGACCCAGTACTTC. Amino acids: CASSAKETQYF.

J is TRBJ1-1 and V is TRBV6-5; 9 nucleotides align to TRBD1. J was trimmed by 0 bases and V by 9 bases; bases with no gene match: 5. CDR1 and CDR2 from the germline V gene are MNHEY and SVGAGI. This CDR3 contains 14 residues. The CDR3 region has the DNA TGTGCCAGTCACAGGGGGCGTTTGAACACTGAAGCTTTCTTT. It codes for CASHRGRLNTEAFF.

The chain is built from TRBV9 and TRBJ2-5; D is ambiguous. Between the trimmed V and J ends, which lost 1 base and 4 bases, there was a span of 14 bases. The germline V gene has CDR1 SGDLS and CDR2 YYNGEE. The CDR3 loop spans 15 amino acids. The CDR3 protein is CASSVSIWTGETQYF. The CDR3 nucleotides are TGTGCCAGCAGCGTATCCATTTGGACGGGAGAGACCCAGTACTTC.

This chain links TRBV7-9 with TRBJ2-5, with TRBD1 matching 8 bases. CDR1 is SEHNR and CDR2 is FQNEAQ in the germline V gene (reference sequence). The V gene end was trimmed by 5 bases and the J gene end by 5 bases; junction bases not matched to a gene: 7. The CDR3 is 14 residues long. Here the CDR3 reads CASSTRTGRETQYF. CDR3 in DNA: TGTGCCAGCAGCACCCGGACAGGGCGGGAGACCCAGTACTTC. The full variable domain, rest sourced from reference TRBV7-9 and TRBJ2-5, is DTGVSQNPRHKITKRGQNVTFRCDPISEHNRLYWYRQTLGQGPEFLTYFQNEAQLEKSRLLSDRFSAERPKGSFSTLEIQRTEQGDSAMYLCASSTRTGRETQYFGPGTRLLVL.

The chain uses TRBV6-6 and TRBJ2-1; D is perhaps TRBD1 (6 bases). This CDR3 region has 12 residues. Germline V CDR1 and CDR2: MNHNY, SVGAGI (reference sequence). V lost 8 bases and J lost 4, with 9 bases in between. This chain's CDR3 is CASVTGYNEQFF. The CDR3 DNA reads as TGTGCCAGCGTTACAGGGTACAATGAGCAGTTCTTC.

This clone was detected only a few times. This chain uses TRBV27 with TRBJ2-7, with unresolved D. Trimming took off 6 bases at V and 0 bases at J, with 9 bases between the two ends. This CDR3 spans 13 amino acids. CDR1 is MNHEY, CDR2 SMNVEV, per germline (reference sequence). The CDR3 loop reads CASRLDVSYEQYF. The CDR3 nucleotides read TGTGCCAGCAGGCTGGACGTCTCCTACGAGCAGTACTTC.

To note about this clone: A junction end diverges from the germline sequence, so it may reflect a read error. This sequence joins TRBV18 and TRBJ1-4; D perhaps matches TRBD1 (5 bases). CDR3 length: 15 amino acids. Germline-derived CDR1 and CDR2 are KGHSH and LQKENI. The CDR3 sequence is CAGSPMGPREGKLFF. DNA for the CDR3: TGTGCCGGCTCACCAATGGGACCAAGAGAGGGAAAACTGTTTTTT.

This clone came up once. The chain uses TRBV5-1 and TRBJ2-3, with D tentatively TRBD2 (7 bases). CDR1 is SGHRS and CDR2 is YFSETQ in the germline V gene. This CDR3 spans 15 amino acids. Trimming removed 3 bases from V and 0 bases from J, with 11 bases in between. CDR3 sequence (DNA): TGCGCCAGCAGCTCGGCGGGGGCTAGCACAGATACGCAGTATTTT. This sequence encodes CASSSAGASTDTQYF.

This sequence joins TRBV4-3 and TRBJ2-1, with 13 bases that match TRBD2. CDR1 and CDR2 (germline): LGHNA, YSLEER. The CDR3 is made up of 17 amino acids. The junction had 10 bases not matched to a gene; V was cut back by 3 bases and J by 8 bases. The CDR3 nucleotides read TGCGCCAGCAGCCAGCCGGACGGGACTAGCGGGGCCGATGAGCAGTTCTTC. Translated: CASSQPDGTSGADEQFF.

The sample holds one count of this clone. The chain joins TRBV7-8 to TRBJ2-5; D gene ambiguous. Germline lookup yields CDR1 SGHVS and CDR2 FQNEAQ. Trimming pared 3 bases from V and 2 bases from J, leaving 1 base between. This CDR3 contains 11 residues. CDR3 DNA: TGTGCCAGCAGCTTTCAAGAGACCCAGTACTTC. Translated, it gives CASSFQETQYF. Variable domain in full (rest from reference TRBV7-8 and TRBJ2-5): GAGVSQSPRYKVAKRGQDVALRCDPISGHVSLFWYQQALGQGPEFLTYFQNEAQLDKSGLPSDRFFAERPEGSVSTLKIQRTQQEDSAVYLCASSFQETQYFGPGTRLLVL.

The chain employs TRBV14 and TRBJ1-1, with TRBD1 identical over 9 bases. The CDR3 spans 16 residues. J was trimmed by 7 bases and V by 3 bases; bases with no gene match: 12. CDR1 and CDR2 from the germline V gene are SGHDN and FVKESK. As DNA, the CDR3 is TGTGCCAGCAGCCACGTACCGGGACAGGGAGCCCTTGAAGCTTTCTTT. Translation: CASSHVPGQGALEAFF.